This section outlines one TCR beta chain sequence together with its context. The CDR3 loop spans 15 amino acids. Germline V gene lookup returns CDR1 SGHRS and CDR2 YFSETQ. This sample is drawn from a study of shared T cell receptors in the human thymus. The repertoire was sequenced with immunoSEQ multiplex PCR; TCRdb's copy has only in-frame clones and lacks some. This sample has about 380,000 clones, with approximately 95% found just once. The TCR comes from a human donor. Sequenced sample: thymocytes. The V call is TRBV5-1, the J call TRBJ2-5, with 8 positions matching TRBD2. The DNA matches TRBJ2-7 better at its end, which makes the J call doubtful. The CDR3 coding sequence is TGCGCCAGCACCCTTTTAGCGGGAAGGCGAAACGAGCAGTACTTC. Its protein product is CASTLLAGRRNEQYF.